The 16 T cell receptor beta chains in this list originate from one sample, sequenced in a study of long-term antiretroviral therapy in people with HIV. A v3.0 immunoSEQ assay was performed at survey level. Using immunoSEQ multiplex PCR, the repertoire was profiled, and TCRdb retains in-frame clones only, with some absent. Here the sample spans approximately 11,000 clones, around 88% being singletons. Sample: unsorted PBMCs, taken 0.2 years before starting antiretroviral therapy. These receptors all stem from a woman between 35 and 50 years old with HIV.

CDR3 sequence: CASTLPPPGSRNYGYTF. DNA for the CDR3: TGTGCCAGTACCCTACCCCCCCCCGGGTCCAGAAACTATGGCTACACCTTC. The chain carries TRBV19 and TRBJ1-2, with D unclear. Trimming shortened V by 7 bases and J by 2 bases, and 23 bases separated the two germline ends. Germline V gene lookup returns CDR1 LNHDA and CDR2 SQIVND (reference sequence). The CDR3 is made up of 17 amino acids.

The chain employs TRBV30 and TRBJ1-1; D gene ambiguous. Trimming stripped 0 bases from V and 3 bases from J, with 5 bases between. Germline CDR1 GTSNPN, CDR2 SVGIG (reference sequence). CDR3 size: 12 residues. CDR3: CAWSVLDTEAFF. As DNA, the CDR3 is TGTGCCTGGAGTGTACTCGACACTGAAGCTTTCTTT. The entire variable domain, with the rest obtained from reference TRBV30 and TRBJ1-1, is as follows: SQTIHQWPATLVQPVGSPLSLECTVEGTSNPNLYWYRQAAGRGLQLLFYSVGIGQISSEVPQNLSASRPQDRQFILSSKKLLLSDSGFYLCAWSVLDTEAFFGQGTRLTVV.

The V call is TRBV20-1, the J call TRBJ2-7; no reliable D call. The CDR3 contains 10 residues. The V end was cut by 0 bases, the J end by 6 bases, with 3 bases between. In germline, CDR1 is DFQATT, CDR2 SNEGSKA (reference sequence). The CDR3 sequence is CSARDTEQYF. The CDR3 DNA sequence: TGCAGTGCTAGAGACACCGAGCAGTACTTC.

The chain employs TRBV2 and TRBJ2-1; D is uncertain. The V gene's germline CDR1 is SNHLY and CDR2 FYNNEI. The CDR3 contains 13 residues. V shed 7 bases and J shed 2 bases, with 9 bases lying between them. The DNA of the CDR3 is TGTGCCAGCAAGGAGCGAACCTACAATGAGCAGTTCTTC. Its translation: CASKERTYNEQFF.

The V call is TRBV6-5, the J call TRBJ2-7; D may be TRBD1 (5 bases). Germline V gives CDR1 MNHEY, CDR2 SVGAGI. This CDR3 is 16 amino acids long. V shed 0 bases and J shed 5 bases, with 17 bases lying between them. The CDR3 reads CASSYSTAQGANEQYF. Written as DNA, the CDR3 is TGTGCCAGCAGTTACTCGACGGCGCAGGGTGCCAACGAGCAGTACTTC.

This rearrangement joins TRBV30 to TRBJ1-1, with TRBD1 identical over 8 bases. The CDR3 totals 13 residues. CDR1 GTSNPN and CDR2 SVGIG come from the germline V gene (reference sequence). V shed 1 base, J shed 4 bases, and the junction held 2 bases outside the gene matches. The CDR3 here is CAWSEQGGTEAFF. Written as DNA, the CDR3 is TGTGCCTGGAGTGAACAGGGGGGCACTGAAGCTTTCTTT.

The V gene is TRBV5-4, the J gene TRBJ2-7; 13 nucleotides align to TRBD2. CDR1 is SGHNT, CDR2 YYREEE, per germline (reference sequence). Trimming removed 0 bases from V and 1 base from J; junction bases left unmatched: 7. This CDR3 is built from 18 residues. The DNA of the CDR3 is TGTGCCAGCAGCTTGGGGACTAGCGGGGGTAGGAGGTCCTACGAGCAGTACTTC. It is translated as CASSLGTSGGRRSYEQYF.

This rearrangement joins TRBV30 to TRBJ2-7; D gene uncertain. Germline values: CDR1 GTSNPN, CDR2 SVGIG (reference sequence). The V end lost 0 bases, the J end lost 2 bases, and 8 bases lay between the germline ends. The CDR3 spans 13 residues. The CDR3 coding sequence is TGTGCCTGGAGTGTAGGAACAACCTACGAGCAGTACTTC. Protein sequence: CAWSVGTTYEQYF.

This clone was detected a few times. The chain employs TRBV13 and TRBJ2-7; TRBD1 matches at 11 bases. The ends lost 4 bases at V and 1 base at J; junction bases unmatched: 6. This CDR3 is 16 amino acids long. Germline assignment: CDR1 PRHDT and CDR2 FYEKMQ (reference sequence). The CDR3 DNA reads TGTGCCAGCAGCTCTAGGACAGGGGGCTTATCCTACGAGCAGTACTTC. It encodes CASSSRTGGLSYEQYF.

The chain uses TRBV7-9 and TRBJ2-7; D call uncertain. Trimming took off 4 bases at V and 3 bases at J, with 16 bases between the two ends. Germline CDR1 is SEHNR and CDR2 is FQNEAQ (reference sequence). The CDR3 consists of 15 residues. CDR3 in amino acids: CASSSHSDPIYEQYF. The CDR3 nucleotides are TGTGCCAGCAGCTCTCACTCGGACCCGATCTACGAGCAGTACTTC.

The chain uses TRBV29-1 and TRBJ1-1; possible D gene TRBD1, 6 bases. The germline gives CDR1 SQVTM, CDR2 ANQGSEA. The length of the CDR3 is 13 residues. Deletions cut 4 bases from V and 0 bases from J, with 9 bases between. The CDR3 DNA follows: TGCAGCGTTGTTGGACAGTTGAACACTGAAGCTTTCTTT. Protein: CSVVGQLNTEAFF.

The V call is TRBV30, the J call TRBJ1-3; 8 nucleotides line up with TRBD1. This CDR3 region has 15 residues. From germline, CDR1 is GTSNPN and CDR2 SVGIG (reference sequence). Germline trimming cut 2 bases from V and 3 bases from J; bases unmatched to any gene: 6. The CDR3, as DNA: TGTGCCTGGAGTAGGACAGGGTACGGTGGAAACACCATATATTTT. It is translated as CAWSRTGYGGNTIYF.

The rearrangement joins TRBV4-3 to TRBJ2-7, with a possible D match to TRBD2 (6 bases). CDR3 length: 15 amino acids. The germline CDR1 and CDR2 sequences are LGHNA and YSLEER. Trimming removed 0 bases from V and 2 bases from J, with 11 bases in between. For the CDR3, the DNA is TGCGCCAGCAGCCAAGATGCGGGGTGGGCCTACGAGCAGTACTTC. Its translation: CASSQDAGWAYEQYF.

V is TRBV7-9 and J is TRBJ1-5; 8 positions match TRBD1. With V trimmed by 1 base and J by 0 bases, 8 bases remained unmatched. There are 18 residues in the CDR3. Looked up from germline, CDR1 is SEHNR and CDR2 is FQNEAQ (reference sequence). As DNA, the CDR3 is TGTGCCAGCAGCTTAGGGGGGACAGGAATTTATAGCAATCAGCCCCAGCATTTT. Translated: CASSLGGTGIYSNQPQHF.

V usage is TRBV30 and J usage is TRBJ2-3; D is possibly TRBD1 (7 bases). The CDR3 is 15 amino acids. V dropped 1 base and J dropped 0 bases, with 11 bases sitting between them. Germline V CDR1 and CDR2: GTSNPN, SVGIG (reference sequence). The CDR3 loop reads CAWSGGDRSTDTQYF. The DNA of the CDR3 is TGTGCCTGGAGTGGGGGGGACAGAAGCACAGATACGCAGTATTTT.

CDR3 in amino acids: CAIRDRRNEQFF. The CDR3 bases are TGTGCCATCAGGGACCGCCGTAATGAGCAGTTCTTC. The rearrangement joins TRBV10-3 to TRBJ2-1, with D hard to call. Germline-derived CDR1 and CDR2 are ENHRY and SYGVKD. Trimming took off 6 bases at V and 7 bases at J, with 10 bases between the two ends. The CDR3 runs to 12 residues.